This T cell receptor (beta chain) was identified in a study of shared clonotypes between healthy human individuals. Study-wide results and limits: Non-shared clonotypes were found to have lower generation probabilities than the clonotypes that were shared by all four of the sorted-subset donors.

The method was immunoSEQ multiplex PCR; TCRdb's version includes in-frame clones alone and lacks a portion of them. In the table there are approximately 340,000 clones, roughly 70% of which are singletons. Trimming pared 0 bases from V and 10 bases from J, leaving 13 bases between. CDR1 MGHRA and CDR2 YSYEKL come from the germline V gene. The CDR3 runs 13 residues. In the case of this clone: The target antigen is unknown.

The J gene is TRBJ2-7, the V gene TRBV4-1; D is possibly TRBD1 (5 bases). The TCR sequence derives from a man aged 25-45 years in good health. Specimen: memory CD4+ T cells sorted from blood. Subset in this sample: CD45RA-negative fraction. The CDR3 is CASSQERGSEQYF. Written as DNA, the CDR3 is TGCGCCAGCAGCCAAGAAAGGGGCAGCGAACAGTACTTC.